One sample yielded the 30 T cell receptor beta chains listed below, sequenced in a study of blood T cell repertoires in COVID-19. The data were produced by immunoSEQ multiplex PCR, yet TCRdb's version contains in-frame clones alone and is incomplete. The profile shows 150,000 to 170,000 clones, about 80% of them singletons. Sequencing was performed on peripheral blood. Every receptor here comes from a woman aged 55 to 70 with acute or convalescent COVID-19.

The chain is built from TRBV29-1 and TRBJ1-1; 7 bases map to TRBD1. V shed 7 bases and J 3 bases; nucleotides not matched to a gene: 11. The V gene's germline CDR1 is SQVTM and CDR2 ANQGSEA. The CDR3 runs to 14 residues. The CDR3, as DNA: TGCAGCGCCACAGGGGAAGTTCTAGACACTGAAGCTTTCTTT. This gives the protein CSATGEVLDTEAFF.

This chain connects TRBV19 to TRBJ2-4, with 7 positions matching TRBD1. V lost 4 bases to trimming and J lost 1 base; unmatched junction nucleotides: 16. From germline, CDR1 is LNHDA and CDR2 SQIVND (reference sequence). The CDR3 is made up of 19 amino acids. CDR3 sequence reads: CASSNLSRDSHSAKNIQYF. As DNA, the CDR3 is TGTGCCAGTAGTAACCTTTCCCGGGACAGCCATTCCGCCAAAAACATTCAGTACTTC. Full variable domain (outside the CDR3, taken from reference TRBV19 and TRBJ2-4): DGGITQSPKYLFRKEGQNVTLSCEQNLNHDAMYWYRQDPGQGLRLIYYSQIVNDFQKGDIAEGYSVSREKKESFPLTVTSAQKNPTAFYLCASSNLSRDSHSAKNIQYFGAGTRLSVL.

The chain employs TRBV6-5 and TRBJ2-3, with D possibly matching TRBD2 (6 bases). Germline V gene lookup returns CDR1 MNHEY and CDR2 SVGAGI. The CDR3 runs 14 residues. With 2 bases removed from V and 5 bases from J, the gap between germline ends came to 11 bases. The CDR3 loop reads CASSYGRGGDTQYF. CDR3 nucleotides: TGTGCCAGCAGTTACGGTAGGGGAGGAGATACGCAGTATTTT.

This chain uses TRBV5-1 with TRBJ2-5; 10 nucleotides match TRBD2. This CDR3 has 16 amino acids. Germline assignment: CDR1 SGHRS and CDR2 YFSETQ. Trimming cost V 0 bases and J 1 base; bases outside gene matches: 3. DNA of the CDR3: TGCGCCAGCAGCTTGGCGCTAGCGGGGGTCCAAGAGACCCAGTACTTC. Amino acids: CASSLALAGVQETQYF.

The rearrangement joins TRBV4-1 to TRBJ1-6; D remains ambiguous. V lost 0 bases and J 10 bases, leaving 7 bases between the germline ends. The CDR3 runs to 13 residues. Germline V gene data show CDR1 as MGHRA and CDR2 as YSYEKL. CDR3 nucleotide sequence: TGCGCCAGCAGCCAAGAGATTGGCTCACCCCTCCACTTT. Its protein is CASSQEIGSPLHF.

The chain uses TRBV5-1 and TRBJ1-1, with TRBD1 identical over 9 bases. V lost 3 bases to trimming and J lost 3 bases; unmatched junction nucleotides: 3. The CDR3 length is 14 residues. Germline V CDR1 and CDR2: SGHRS, YFSETQ. CDR3 in DNA: TGCGCCAGCAGCTCGACAGGGGGGGACACTGAAGCTTTCTTT. This codes for CASSSTGGDTEAFF.

This sequence joins TRBV5-1 and TRBJ2-2; 7 positions agree with TRBD2. The CDR3 consists of 14 residues. The trim removed 4 bases at V and 5 bases at J, leaving 5 bases unmatched. CDR1 is SGHRS and CDR2 is YFSETQ in the germline V gene. CDR3 sequence: CASSGLVDTGELFF. CDR3 DNA: TGCGCCAGCAGCGGACTAGTGGATACCGGGGAGCTGTTTTTT.

The chain carries TRBV2 and TRBJ1-6; 9 positions match TRBD1. J gave up 12 bases and V 6 bases, and 6 bases lay outside the gene matches. Germline V lookup: CDR1 SNHLY, CDR2 FYNNEI. The length of the CDR3 is 13 residues. CDR3 bases: TGTGCCAGCAGGTGGACAGGGGTCGAACCCCTCCACTTT. Its protein is CASRWTGVEPLHF.

The CDR3 protein is CASRDRDRVNTEAFF. The CDR3 DNA reads TGTGCCAGCAGGGACCGGGACAGGGTGAACACTGAAGCTTTCTTT. The chain is built from TRBV6-5 and TRBJ1-1; 9 positions agree with TRBD1. Looked up from germline, CDR1 is MNHEY and CDR2 is SVGAGI. The CDR3 contains 15 residues. Losses at the gene ends were 6 bases for V and 0 bases for J; bases not matched to a gene: 5.

The chain couples TRBV3-1 (or the pseudogene TRBV3-2) to TRBJ2-2; D may be TRBD1 (5 bases). Trimming shortened V by 7 bases and J by 5 bases, and 17 bases separated the two germline ends. Germline loops: CDR1 LGHDT, CDR2 YNNKEL (reference sequence). The CDR3 covers 15 residues. This CDR3 reads CASTSTEWLTGELFF. CDR3 nucleotide sequence: TGTGCCAGCACCTCGACAGAGTGGTTGACCGGGGAGCTGTTTTTT.

This chain uses TRBV19 with TRBJ1-5; D is perhaps TRBD1 (5 bases). V was shortened by 3 bases and J by 3 bases, with 18 bases between the two germline ends. The CDR3 covers 17 residues. Germline-derived CDR1 and CDR2 are LNHDA and SQIVND (reference sequence). The CDR3 DNA follows: TGTGCCAGTAGTATTCGGGGGAGGGGAAGAGCCAATCAGCCCCAGCATTTT. This codes for CASSIRGRGRANQPQHF.

This clone was counted between two and nine times. The chain is built from TRBV21-1 and TRBJ2-7; no DNA check was done on the table's D call, TRBD1. TRBV21-1 is a known pseudogene. The CDR3 has 14 amino acids. DNA of the CDR3: TGTGCCAGCAGCAAAGGGGAACAGGGCTACGAGCAGTACGTC. Translation: CASSKGEQGYEQYV.

The V and J genes are TRBV6-6 and TRBJ1-2; perhaps TRBD1 as D (6 bases). Germline lookup yields CDR1 MNHNY and CDR2 SVGAGI (reference sequence). This CDR3 is 12 amino acids long. The V end was cut by 6 bases, the J end by 7 bases, with 12 bases between. CDR3 protein: CASSRDRRGYTF. The CDR3 DNA is TGTGCCAGCAGCCGAGACAGGCGTGGCTACACCTTC.

This rearrangement joins TRBV15 to TRBJ1-4; no definite D call. The germline CDR1 and CDR2 sequences are LNHNV and YYDKDF (reference sequence). V was trimmed by 0 bases and J by 0 bases, leaving 17 bases between them. This CDR3 contains 19 residues. CDR3 loop: CATSRDPTAPLPTNEKLFF. Here the CDR3 DNA reads TGTGCCACCAGCAGAGATCCAACAGCCCCCCTCCCAACTAATGAAAAACTGTTTTTT.

The chain uses TRBV5-4 and TRBJ1-3; D might be TRBD1 (5 bases). Germline V gives CDR1 SGHNT, CDR2 YYREEE (reference sequence). V was pared by 5 bases and J by 0 bases, with 15 bases between. The CDR3 consists of 16 residues. CDR3 sequence (DNA): TGTGCCAGCAGTCCGACGGGGGGACCCTCTGGAAACACCATATATTTT. Its protein is CASSPTGGPSGNTIYF.

The J gene is TRBJ2-1, the V gene TRBV5-1; D ambiguous. The length of the CDR3 is 14 residues. CDR1 and CDR2 from the germline V gene are SGHRS and YFSETQ. Trimming removed 0 bases from V and 6 bases from J, with 10 bases in between. The CDR3 sequence: CASSLGSGGNEQFF. The CDR3 DNA reads TGCGCCAGCAGCTTGGGGTCGGGTGGCAATGAGCAGTTCTTC.

This clone was seen a single time. V and J are TRBV30 and TRBJ1-6; D not certain. V lost 1 base and J 9 bases, leaving 13 bases between the germline ends. CDR1 is GTSNPN, CDR2 SVGIG, per germline (reference sequence). The CDR3 is 14 residues long. CDR3 residues: CAWSGRVTSSPLHF. The CDR3 bases are TGTGCCTGGAGTGGTCGGGTGACGTCTTCACCCCTCCACTTT. Using reference TRBV30 and TRBJ1-6 for the parts outside the CDR3, the full variable domain is SQTIHQWPATLVQPVGSPLSLECTVEGTSNPNLYWYRQAAGRGLQLLFYSVGIGQISSEVPQNLSASRPQDRQFILSSKKLLLSDSGFYLCAWSGRVTSSPLHFGNGTRLTVT.

This sequence joins TRBV2 and TRBJ2-5, with TRBD2 as a possible D gene (5 bases). Between the trimmed V and J ends, which lost 2 bases and 4 bases, there was a span of 8 bases. CDR3 length equals 13 residues. Germline-derived CDR1 and CDR2 are SNHLY and FYNNEI. The CDR3 nucleotides read TGTGCCAGCAGTGAACGGGAAGGAGAGACCCAGTACTTC. Its protein is CASSEREGETQYF.

The genes are TRBV6-5 and TRBJ2-7, with D tentatively TRBD1 (8 bases). Trimming took 6 bases from V and 6 from J, leaving 15 bases between them. The germline gives CDR1 MNHEY, CDR2 SVGAGI. The CDR3 loop spans 13 amino acids. CDR3 bases: TGTGCCAGCAGCAGAAACAGGGGGGGCGAGCAGTACGTC. As protein: CASSRNRGGEQYV.

This sequence joins TRBV5-1 and TRBJ2-4; D might be TRBD1 (6 bases). The CDR3 is made up of 18 amino acids. Deletions cut 4 bases from V and 0 bases from J, with 20 bases between. Germline V lookup: CDR1 SGHRS, CDR2 YFSETQ. In nucleotides, the CDR3 is TGCGCCAGCAGCCCCAGCCAGGACAGTTCTCTAGCCAAAAACATTCAGTACTTC. It is translated as CASSPSQDSSLAKNIQYF.

The chain has TRBV6-5 and TRBJ1-4; D ambiguous. Trimming stripped 8 bases from V and 8 bases from J, with 12 bases between. CDR1 and CDR2 from the germline V gene are MNHEY and SVGAGI. The CDR3 contains 12 residues. The CDR3 loop reads CASRKRPEKLFF. The CDR3 coding sequence is TGTGCCAGCCGAAAGCGACCCGAAAAACTGTTTTTT.

This chain uses TRBV14 with TRBJ2-3; tentative D call: TRBD2 (5 bases). CDR1 is SGHDN, CDR2 FVKESK, per germline. This CDR3 has 15 amino acids. V lost 1 base and J lost 0, with 8 bases in between. For the CDR3, the DNA is TGTGCCAGCAGCCAAGCGGGAACTAGCACAGATACGCAGTATTTT. Translation: CASSQAGTSTDTQYF.

This clone occurred once. This chain connects TRBV18 to TRBJ2-2; TRBD2 matches at 12 bases. Looked up from germline, CDR1 is KGHSH and CDR2 is LQKENI. CDR3 length: 15 amino acids. J lost 5 bases, V lost 3 bases, and 1 base had no gene match. CDR3 amino acids: CASSPGTSGTGELFF. Written as DNA, the CDR3 is TGTGCCAGCTCACCCGGGACTAGCGGGACCGGGGAGCTGTTTTTT.

V is TRBV1 and J is TRBJ1-5; the D call TRBD1 from the table was never checked on the DNA. TRBV1 is a known pseudogene. The CDR3 is 15 amino acids. The CDR3 sequence: CTSSHTGSISLSQHF. Written as DNA, the CDR3 is TGCACCAGCAGCCATACAGGTTCAATCAGTTTGTCCCAGCATTTT.

The J gene is TRBJ1-3, the V gene TRBV28; D might be TRBD1 (5 bases). Trimming pared 7 bases from V and 0 bases from J, leaving 10 bases between. The V gene's germline CDR1 is MDHEN and CDR2 SYDVKM. This CDR3 is 14 amino acids long. The CDR3 is CASITGGSGNTIYF. The CDR3 nucleotides are TGTGCCAGCATTACCGGGGGCTCTGGAAACACCATATATTTT.

The chain couples TRBV6-5 to TRBJ1-2; D might be TRBD1 (6 bases). This CDR3 has 15 amino acids. V shed 2 bases and J shed 5 bases, with 15 bases lying between them. The V gene's germline CDR1 is MNHEY and CDR2 SVGAGI. CDR3 loop: CASSYPVGQGYGYTF. For the CDR3, the DNA is TGTGCCAGCAGTTACCCTGTCGGGCAGGGGTATGGCTACACCTTC.

This clone appeared a single time. CDR3 loop: CASSPREINTIYF. As DNA, the CDR3 is TGTGCCAGTAGTCCCCGGGAGATAAACACCATATATTTT. The chain joins TRBV19 to TRBJ1-3; D call uncertain. Trimming removed 5 bases at V and 6 bases at J, with 11 bases between. Germline V gene data show CDR1 as LNHDA and CDR2 as SQIVND (reference sequence). The CDR3 totals 13 residues.

The chain carries TRBV27 and TRBJ1-4; unclear D gene. The germline V gene has CDR1 MNHEY and CDR2 SMNVEV (reference sequence). CDR3 length: 14 residues. With 4 bases removed from V and 8 bases from J, the gap between germline ends came to 14 bases. The CDR3 reads CASSSRLGPEKLFF. The CDR3 region has the DNA TGTGCCAGCAGTTCAAGACTCGGCCCAGAAAAACTGTTTTTT.

The chain recombines TRBV30 with TRBJ1-2; D not resolved. The germline CDR1 and CDR2 sequences are GTSNPN and SVGIG (reference sequence). The CDR3 is 15 amino acids. Trimming took 0 bases from V and 4 from J, leaving 15 bases between them. For the CDR3, the DNA is TGTGCCTGGAGTGTACGTCCCGGCGGAGTCTATGGCTACACCTTC. Translated: CAWSVRPGGVYGYTF.

The V and J genes are TRBV14 and TRBJ2-1; 7 bases align to TRBD1. Germline trimming cut 1 base from V and 9 bases from J; bases unmatched to any gene: 9. The CDR3 is made up of 15 amino acids. CDR1 SGHDN and CDR2 FVKESK come from the germline V gene. The CDR3 sequence is CASSQVRGRGTEQFF. In nucleotides, the CDR3 is TGTGCCAGCAGCCAAGTTCGGGGCAGGGGGACTGAGCAGTTCTTC.